This entry features one T cell receptor (beta chain) sequence. No antigen is known for it. Time point here: week 5, during vaccination. The study gave 300 ug of mutant IDH1 20-mer peptide per vaccine dose, with topical imiquimod. These data are taken from a study of a mutant IDH1 vaccine in newly diagnosed glioma. The overall study: Those enrolled had earlier been treated with radiotherapy, temozolomide, or both, mostly both. Study-wide points: Variations in leading peripheral T cell clonotypes appeared to have no connection with pseudoprogression.

Per the germline V gene, CDR1 is MNHEY and CDR2 is SMNVEV (reference sequence). The V and J ends lost 3 bases and 6 bases respectively, with 12 bases between them. CDR3 size: 14 residues. The protocol was immunoSEQ multiplex PCR, while the TCRdb copy is restricted to in-frame clones and leaves out a portion. Of some 48,000 clones detected, 78% appear once; the ten largest clones hold approximately 2%. The J gene is TRBJ1-5, the V gene TRBV27; D is possibly TRBD1 (5 bases). The source of this sequence is a woman in her thirties or forties with glioma. This sample comprised PBMCs, obtained from a glioma patient whose treatment included an IDH1 peptide vaccine. The CDR3 reads CASSLAGGGQPQHF. CDR3 nucleotide sequence: TGTGCCAGCAGTTTGGCCGGGGGAGGTCAGCCCCAGCATTTT.